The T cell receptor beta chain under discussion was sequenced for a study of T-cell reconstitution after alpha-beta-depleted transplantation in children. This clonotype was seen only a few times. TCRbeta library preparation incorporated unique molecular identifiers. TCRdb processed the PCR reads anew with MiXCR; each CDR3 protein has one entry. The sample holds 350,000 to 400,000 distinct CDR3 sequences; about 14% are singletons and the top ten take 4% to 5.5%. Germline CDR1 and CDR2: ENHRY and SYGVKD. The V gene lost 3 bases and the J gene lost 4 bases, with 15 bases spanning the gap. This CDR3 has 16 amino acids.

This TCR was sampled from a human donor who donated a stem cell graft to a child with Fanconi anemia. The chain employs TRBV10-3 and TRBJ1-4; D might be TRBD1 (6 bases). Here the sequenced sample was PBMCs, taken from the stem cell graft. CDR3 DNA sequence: TGTGCCATCAGTGAATACGACAGGAACCGTAATGAAAAACTGTTTTTT. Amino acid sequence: CAISEYDRNRNEKLFF.